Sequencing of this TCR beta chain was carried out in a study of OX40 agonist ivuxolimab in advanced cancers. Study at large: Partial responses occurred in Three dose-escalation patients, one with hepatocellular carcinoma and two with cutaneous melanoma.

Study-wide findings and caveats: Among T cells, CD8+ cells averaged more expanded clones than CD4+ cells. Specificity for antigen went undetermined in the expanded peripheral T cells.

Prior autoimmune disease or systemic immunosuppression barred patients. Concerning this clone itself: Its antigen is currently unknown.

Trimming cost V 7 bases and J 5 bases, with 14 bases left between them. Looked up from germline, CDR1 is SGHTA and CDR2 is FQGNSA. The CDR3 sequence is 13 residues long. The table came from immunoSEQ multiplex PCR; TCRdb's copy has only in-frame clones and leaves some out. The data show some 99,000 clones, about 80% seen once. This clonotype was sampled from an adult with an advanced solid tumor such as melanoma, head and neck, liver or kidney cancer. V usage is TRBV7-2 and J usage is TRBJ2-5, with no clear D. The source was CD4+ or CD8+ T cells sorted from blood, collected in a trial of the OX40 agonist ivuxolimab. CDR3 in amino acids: CASTRGPPETQYF. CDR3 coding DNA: TGTGCCAGCACCCGCGGACCCCCTGAGACCCAGTACTTC.